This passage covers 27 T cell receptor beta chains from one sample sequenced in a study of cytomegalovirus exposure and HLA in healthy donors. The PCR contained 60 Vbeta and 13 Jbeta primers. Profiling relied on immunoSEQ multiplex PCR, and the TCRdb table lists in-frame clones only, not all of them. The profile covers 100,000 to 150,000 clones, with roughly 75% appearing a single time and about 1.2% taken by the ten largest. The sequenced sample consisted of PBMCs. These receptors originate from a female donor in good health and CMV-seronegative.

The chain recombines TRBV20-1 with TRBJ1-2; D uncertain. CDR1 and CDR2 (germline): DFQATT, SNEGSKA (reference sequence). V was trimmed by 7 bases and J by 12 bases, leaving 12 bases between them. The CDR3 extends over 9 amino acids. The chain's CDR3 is CSVSPSHTF. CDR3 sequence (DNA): TGCAGTGTATCCCCTTCCCACACCTTC.

The CDR3 protein is CASSRPGELFF. The CDR3 region has the DNA TGTGCCAGTAGCAGGCCCGGGGAGCTGTTTTTT. V usage is TRBV19 and J usage is TRBJ2-2; D gene ambiguous. The CDR3 consists of 11 residues. The germline V gene has CDR1 LNHDA and CDR2 SQIVND (reference sequence). Trimming took off 6 bases at V and 6 bases at J, with 5 bases between the two ends.

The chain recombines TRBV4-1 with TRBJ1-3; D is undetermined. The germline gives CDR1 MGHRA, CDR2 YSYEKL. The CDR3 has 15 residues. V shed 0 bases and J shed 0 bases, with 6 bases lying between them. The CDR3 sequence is CASSQDTYSGNTIYF. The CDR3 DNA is TGCGCCAGCAGCCAAGATACTTACTCTGGAAACACCATATATTTT.

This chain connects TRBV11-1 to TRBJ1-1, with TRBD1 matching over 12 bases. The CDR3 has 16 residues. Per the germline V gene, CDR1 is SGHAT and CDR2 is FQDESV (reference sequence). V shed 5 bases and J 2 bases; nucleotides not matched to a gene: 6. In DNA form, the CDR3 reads TGTGCCAGCAGCGCATCCGGGACAGGGGGCAACACTGAAGCTTTCTTT. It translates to CASSASGTGGNTEAFF.

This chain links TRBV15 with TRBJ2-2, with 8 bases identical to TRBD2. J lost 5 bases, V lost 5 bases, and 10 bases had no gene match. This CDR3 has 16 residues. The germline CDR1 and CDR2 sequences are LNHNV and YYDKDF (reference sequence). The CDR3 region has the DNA TGTGCCACCAGCGATCCGGGACTAGTTCGGACCGGGGAGCTGTTTTTT. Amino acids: CATSDPGLVRTGELFF.

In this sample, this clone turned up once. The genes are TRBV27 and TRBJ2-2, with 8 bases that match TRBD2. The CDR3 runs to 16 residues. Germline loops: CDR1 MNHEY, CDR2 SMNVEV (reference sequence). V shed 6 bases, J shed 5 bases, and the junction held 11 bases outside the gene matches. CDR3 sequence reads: CASSRPSGSLTGELFF. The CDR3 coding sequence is TGTGCCAGCAGCCGCCCCAGCGGGAGTCTAACCGGGGAGCTGTTTTTT.

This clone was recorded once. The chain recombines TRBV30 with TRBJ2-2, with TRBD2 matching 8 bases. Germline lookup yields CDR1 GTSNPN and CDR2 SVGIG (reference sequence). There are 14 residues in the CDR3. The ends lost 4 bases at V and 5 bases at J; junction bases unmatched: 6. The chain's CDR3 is CAWIGGGKTGELFF. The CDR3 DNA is TGTGCCTGGATCGGGGGGGGGAAGACCGGGGAGCTGTTTTTT.

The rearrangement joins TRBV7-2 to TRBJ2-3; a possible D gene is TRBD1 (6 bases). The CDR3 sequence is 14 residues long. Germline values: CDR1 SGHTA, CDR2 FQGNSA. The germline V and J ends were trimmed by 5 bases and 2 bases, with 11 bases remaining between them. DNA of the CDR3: TGTGCCAGCAGCCGGGACAAGTCCACAGATACGCAGTATTTT. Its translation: CASSRDKSTDTQYF.

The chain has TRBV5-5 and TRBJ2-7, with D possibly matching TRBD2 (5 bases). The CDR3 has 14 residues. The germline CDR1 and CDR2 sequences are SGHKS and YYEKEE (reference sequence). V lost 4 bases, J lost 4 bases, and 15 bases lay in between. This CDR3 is CASSRENTLYEQYF. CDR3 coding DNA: TGTGCCAGCAGCAGGGAGAATACCTTATACGAGCAGTACTTC.

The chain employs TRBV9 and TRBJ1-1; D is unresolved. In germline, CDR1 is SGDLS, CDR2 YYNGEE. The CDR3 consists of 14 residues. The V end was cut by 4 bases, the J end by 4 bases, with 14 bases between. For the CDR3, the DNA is TGTGCCAGCAGCTCCAGCCGAGGGTTCACTGAAGCTTTCTTT. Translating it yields CASSSSRGFTEAFF.

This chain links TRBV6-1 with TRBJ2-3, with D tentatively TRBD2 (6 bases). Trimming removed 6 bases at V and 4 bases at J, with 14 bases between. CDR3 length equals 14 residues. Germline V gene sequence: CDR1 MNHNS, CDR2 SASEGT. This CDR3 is CASRKLTSSDTQYF. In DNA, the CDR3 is TGTGCCAGCAGAAAACTGACTAGTTCAGATACGCAGTATTTT.

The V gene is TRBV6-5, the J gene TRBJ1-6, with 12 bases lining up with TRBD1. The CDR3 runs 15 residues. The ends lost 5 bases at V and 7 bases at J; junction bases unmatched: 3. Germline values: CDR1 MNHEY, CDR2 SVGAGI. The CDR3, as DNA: TGTGCCAGCAGTGGGGACAGGGGGCGGAATTCACCCCTCCACTTT. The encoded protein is CASSGDRGRNSPLHF.

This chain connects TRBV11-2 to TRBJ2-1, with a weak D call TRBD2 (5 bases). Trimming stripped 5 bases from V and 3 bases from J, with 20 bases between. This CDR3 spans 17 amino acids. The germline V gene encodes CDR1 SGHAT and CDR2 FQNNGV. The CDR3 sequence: CASSIIQTSDYYNEQFF. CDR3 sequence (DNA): TGTGCCAGCAGCATCATTCAAACTAGTGATTACTACAATGAGCAGTTCTTC.

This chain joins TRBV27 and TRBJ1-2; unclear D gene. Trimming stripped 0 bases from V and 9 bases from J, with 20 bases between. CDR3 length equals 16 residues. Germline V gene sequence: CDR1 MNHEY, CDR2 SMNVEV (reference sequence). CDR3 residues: CASSLSRHLGYGSYTF. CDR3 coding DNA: TGTGCCAGCAGTTTATCCCGGCACCTAGGCTATGGTAGCTACACCTTC.

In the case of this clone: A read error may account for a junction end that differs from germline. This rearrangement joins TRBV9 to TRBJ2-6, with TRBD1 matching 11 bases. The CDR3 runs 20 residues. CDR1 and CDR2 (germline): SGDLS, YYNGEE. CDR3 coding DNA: TGTGCCAGCAGCGTGGTAAGGGACAGGGGGTTGCTTTCTGGGGCCAACGGCCTGACTTTC. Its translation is CASSVVRDRGLLSGANGLTF.

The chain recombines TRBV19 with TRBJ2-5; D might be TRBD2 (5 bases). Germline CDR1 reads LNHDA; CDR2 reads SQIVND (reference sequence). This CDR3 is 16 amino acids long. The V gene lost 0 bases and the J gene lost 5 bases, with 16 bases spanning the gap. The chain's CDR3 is CASSIDLAMRYETQYF. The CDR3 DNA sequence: TGTGCCAGTAGTATAGATCTAGCCATGAGGTATGAGACCCAGTACTTC.

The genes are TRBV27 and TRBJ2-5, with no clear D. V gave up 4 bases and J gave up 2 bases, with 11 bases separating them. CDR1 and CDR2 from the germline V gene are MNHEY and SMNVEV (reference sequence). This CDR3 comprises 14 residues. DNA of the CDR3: TGTGCCAGCAGTTCCAGGCATCCTCAAGAGACCCAGTACTTC. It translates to CASSSRHPQETQYF.

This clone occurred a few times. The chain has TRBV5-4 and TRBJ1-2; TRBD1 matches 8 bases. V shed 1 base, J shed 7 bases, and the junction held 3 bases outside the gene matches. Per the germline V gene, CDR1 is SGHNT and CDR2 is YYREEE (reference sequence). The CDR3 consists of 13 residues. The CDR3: CASSLSGGLGYTF. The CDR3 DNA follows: TGTGCCAGCAGCTTGTCAGGGGGCCTTGGCTACACCTTC.

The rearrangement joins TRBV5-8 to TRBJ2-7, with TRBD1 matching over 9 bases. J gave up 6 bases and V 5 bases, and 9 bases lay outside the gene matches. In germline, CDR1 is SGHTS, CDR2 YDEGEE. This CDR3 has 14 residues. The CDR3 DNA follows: TGTGCCAGCAGACTCCGAGGACAGGGGTTCGAGCAGTACTTC. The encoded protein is CASRLRGQGFEQYF.

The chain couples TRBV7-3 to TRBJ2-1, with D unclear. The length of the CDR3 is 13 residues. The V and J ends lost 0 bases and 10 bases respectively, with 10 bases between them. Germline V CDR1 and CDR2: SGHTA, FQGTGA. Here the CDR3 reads CASSLTRSQEQFF. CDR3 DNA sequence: TGTGCCAGCAGCTTAACCAGGTCTCAAGAGCAGTTCTTC. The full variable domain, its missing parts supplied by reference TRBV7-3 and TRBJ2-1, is GAGVSQTPSNKVTEKGKYVELRCDPISGHTALYWYRQSLGQGPEFLIYFQGTGAADDSGLPNDRFFAVRPEGSVSTLKIQRTERGDSAVYLCASSLTRSQEQFFGPGTRLTVL.

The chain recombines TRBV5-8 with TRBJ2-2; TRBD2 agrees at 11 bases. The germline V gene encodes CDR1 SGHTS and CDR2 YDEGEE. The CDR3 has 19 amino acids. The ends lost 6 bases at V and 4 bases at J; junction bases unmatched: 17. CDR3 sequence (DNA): TGTGCCAGCAAAACCTCCGGGACTAGCGGAAAATACGGCACCGGGGAGCTGTTTTTT. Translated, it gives CASKTSGTSGKYGTGELFF.

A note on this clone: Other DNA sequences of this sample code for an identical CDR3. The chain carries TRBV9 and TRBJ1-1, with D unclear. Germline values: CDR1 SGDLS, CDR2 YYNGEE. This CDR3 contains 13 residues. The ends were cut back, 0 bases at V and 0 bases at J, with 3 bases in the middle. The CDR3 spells CASSVAVNTEAFF. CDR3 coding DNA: TGTGCCAGCAGCGTAGCGGTGAACACTGAAGCTTTCTTT.

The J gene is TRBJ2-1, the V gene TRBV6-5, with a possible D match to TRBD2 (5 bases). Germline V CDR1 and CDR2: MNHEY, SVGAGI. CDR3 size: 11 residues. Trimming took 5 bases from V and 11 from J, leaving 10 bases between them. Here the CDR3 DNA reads TGTGCCAGCAGTAGACTATCCAAGCAGTTCTTC. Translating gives CASSRLSKQFF.

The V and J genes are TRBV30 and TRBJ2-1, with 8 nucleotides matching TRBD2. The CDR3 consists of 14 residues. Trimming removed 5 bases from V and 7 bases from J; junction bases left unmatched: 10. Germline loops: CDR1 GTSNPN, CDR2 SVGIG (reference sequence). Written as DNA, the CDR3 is TGTGCCTGGGCAAACGGCGGGAGGCCTAATGAGCAGTTCTTC. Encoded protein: CAWANGGRPNEQFF.

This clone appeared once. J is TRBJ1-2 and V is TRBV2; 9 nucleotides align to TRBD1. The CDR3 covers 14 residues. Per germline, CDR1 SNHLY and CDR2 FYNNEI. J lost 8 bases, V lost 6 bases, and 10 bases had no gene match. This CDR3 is CASSRDREGGGYTF. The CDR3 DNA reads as TGTGCCAGCAGCCGGGACAGGGAGGGGGGAGGCTACACCTTC. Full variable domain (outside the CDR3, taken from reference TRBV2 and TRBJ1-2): EPEVTQTPSHQVTQMGQEVILRCVPISNHLYFYWYRQILGQKVEFLVSFYNNEISEKSEIFDDQFSVERPDGSNFTLKIRSTKLEDSAMYFCASSRDREGGGYTFGSGTRLTVV.

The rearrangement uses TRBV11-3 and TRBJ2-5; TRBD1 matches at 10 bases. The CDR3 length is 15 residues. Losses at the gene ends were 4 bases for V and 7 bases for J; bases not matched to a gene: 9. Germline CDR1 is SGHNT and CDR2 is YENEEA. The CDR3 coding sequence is TGTGCCAGCAGCTCGTGGGACAGGGGCACTAGGACCCAGTACTTC. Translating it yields CASSSWDRGTRTQYF.

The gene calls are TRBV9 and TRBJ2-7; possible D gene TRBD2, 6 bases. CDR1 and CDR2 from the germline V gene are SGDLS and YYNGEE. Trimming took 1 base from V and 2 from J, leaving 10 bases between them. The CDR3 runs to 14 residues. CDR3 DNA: TGTGCCAGCAGCGTAAACGCGGGGCCCTACGAGCAGTACTTC. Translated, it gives CASSVNAGPYEQYF.